A selection of T cell receptor beta chains follows, all from one sample in a study of blood T cell repertoires in COVID-19. Sequencing used immunoSEQ multiplex PCR; TCRdb keeps in-frame clones, though not all of them. The data contain some 21,000 clones, 85% to 90% of them singletons. The material sequenced was peripheral blood. Receptor source: a man aged 45 to 65 with active COVID-19. The CDR3 runs from the conserved cysteine through the conserved F or W. D genes are given only for firm matches. Where a row states a size, it is once, few, many or the class of an expanded clone; other rows omit it.

size: .; V: TRBV7-3; D: TRBD1; J: TRBJ2-7; CDR3: CASSWDRGYEQYF; DNA: TGTGCCAGCAGCTGGGACAGGGGCTACGAGCAGTACTTC
size: once; V: TRBV18; D: .; J: TRBJ1-4; CDR3: CASSPGAWEKLFF; DNA: TGTGCCAGCTCACCAGGGGCCTGGGAAAAACTGTTTTTT
size: few; V: TRBV18; D: .; J: TRBJ2-5; CDR3: CASSPTQGGETQYF; DNA: TGTGCCAGCTCACCAACGCAGGGCGGAGAGACCCAGTACTTC
size: .; V: TRBV7-8; D: .; J: TRBJ2-3; CDR3: CASSLRRVGTDTQYF; DNA: TGTGCCAGCAGCCTTCGGAGGGTTGGTACAGATACGCAGTATTTT
size: .; V: TRBV11-3; D: .; J: TRBJ2-1; CDR3: CASSSPLYNEQFF; DNA: TGTGCCAGCAGCTCTCCCCTTTACAATGAGCAGTTCTTC
size: .; V: TRBV5-5; D: .; J: TRBJ2-4; CDR3: CASSLGRQVQYF; DNA: TGTGCCAGCAGCTTGGGCCGGCAGGTTCAGTACTTC
size: .; V: TRBV5-1; D: .; J: TRBJ2-5; CDR3: CASSPLGTWEETQYF; DNA: TGCGCCAGCAGCCCCCTGGGCACTTGGGAAGAGACCCAGTACTTC
size: .; V: TRBV29-1; D: .; J: TRBJ1-2; CDR3: CSVDVGYGYTF; DNA: TGCAGCGTTGACGTCGGGTACGGCTACACCTTC
size: .; V: TRBV7-8; D: .; J: TRBJ1-5; CDR3: CASSSSNAGVNQPQHF; DNA: TGTGCCAGCAGTTCCTCTAACGCGGGGGTTAATCAGCCCCAGCATTTT
size: .; V: TRBV6-5; D: TRBD1; J: TRBJ1-2; CDR3: CASRPDRADGYTF; DNA: TGTGCCAGCAGACCCGACAGGGCTGATGGCTACACCTTC
size: few; V: TRBV5-4; D: TRBD1; J: TRBJ1-1; CDR3: CASRDRDRDLLAEAFF; DNA: TGTGCCAGCAGGGACCGGGACAGGGATCTCCTAGCTGAAGCTTTCTTT
size: .; V: TRBV29-1; D: .; J: TRBJ1-4; CDR3: CSAREGANEKLFF; DNA: TGCAGCGCCCGTGAGGGGGCTAATGAAAAACTGTTTTTT
size: .; V: TRBV6-6; D: TRBD2; J: TRBJ2-1; CDR3: CASTPGGSYNEQFF; DNA: TGTGCCTCCACCCCGGGGGGCTCCTACAATGAGCAGTTCTTC
size: once; V: TRBV18; D: TRBD1; J: TRBJ1-2; CDR3: CASSLGTGGIYGYTF; DNA: TGTGCCAGCTCACTAGGGACAGGGGGCATCTATGGCTACACCTTC
size: .; V: TRBV2; D: .; J: TRBJ1-5; CDR3: CASSELGSNQPQHF; DNA: TGTGCCAGCAGTGAGCTCGGGAGCAATCAGCCCCAGCATTTT
size: few; V: TRBV5-1; D: TRBD1; J: TRBJ1-6; CDR3: CASSLGDRGSPLHF; DNA: TGCGCCAGCAGCTTGGGGGACAGGGGTTCACCCCTCCACTTT
size: .; V: TRBV6-2/TRBV6-3; D: .; J: TRBJ2-7; CDR3: CASSFSTGTKYEQYF; DNA: TGTGCCAGCAGTTTTTCTACCGGGACAAAATACGAGCAGTACTTC
size: .; V: TRBV3-1/TRBV3-2; D: TRBD2; J: TRBJ2-4; CDR3: CASSPSGGSEDIQYF; DNA: TGTGCCAGCAGTCCCTCGGGAGGGAGTGAGGACATTCAGTACTTC
size: .; V: TRBV2; D: TRBD1; J: TRBJ2-1; CDR3: CASNRDRGTYNEQFF; DNA: TGTGCCAGTAACCGGGACAGGGGAACCTACAATGAGCAGTTCTTC
size: .; V: TRBV5-4; D: TRBD2; J: TRBJ2-3; CDR3: CASSSRGTQSTQYF; DNA: TGTGCCAGCAGCTCGCGGGGGACCCAAAGCACGCAGTATTTT
size: .; V: TRBV2; D: TRBD1; J: TRBJ2-7; CDR3: CASSPPDRGFYEQYF; DNA: TGTGCCAGCAGCCCTCCCGACAGGGGGTTCTACGAGCAGTACTTC
size: .; V: TRBV4-1; D: .; J: TRBJ1-1; CDR3: CASSLGRPGAPEAFF; DNA: TGCGCCAGCAGCCTCGGTCGGCCAGGGGCCCCTGAAGCTTTCTTT
size: .; V: TRBV2; D: .; J: TRBJ1-5; CDR3: CASSPWREPQPQHF; DNA: TGTGCCAGCAGCCCCTGGCGGGAGCCACAGCCCCAGCATTTT
size: .; V: TRBV7-9; D: TRBD2; J: TRBJ2-1; CDR3: CASSPRPRGGAEQFF; DNA: TGTGCCAGCAGCCCCAGGCCTCGCGGGGGGGCTGAGCAGTTCTTC
size: .; V: TRBV7-9; D: TRBD1; J: TRBJ2-2; CDR3: CASSPTGGTNTGELFF; DNA: TGTGCCAGCAGCCCGACAGGGGGAACGAACACCGGGGAGCTGTTTTTT
size: .; V: TRBV19; D: .; J: TRBJ1-6; CDR3: CATATEYNSPLHF; DNA: TGTGCCACCGCGACAGAATATAATTCACCCCTCCACTTT
size: .; V: TRBV11-2; D: TRBD1; J: TRBJ1-6; CDR3: CASSTQGGNSPLHF; DNA: TGTGCCAGCAGCACACAGGGGGGCAATTCACCCCTCCACTTT
size: few; V: TRBV10-1; D: .; J: TRBJ1-1; CDR3: CASSEFPHRNTEAFF; DNA: TGCGCCAGCAGTGAGTTCCCTCATAGGAACACTGAAGCTTTCTTT
size: .; V: TRBV12-3/TRBV12-4; D: TRBD1; J: TRBJ1-2; CDR3: CASRSDRVYGYTF; DNA: TGTGCCAGCAGATCTGACAGGGTCTATGGCTACACCTTC
size: .; V: TRBV5-4; D: TRBD2; J: TRBJ2-3; CDR3: CASSLGRSGGSSTDTQYF; DNA: TGTGCCAGCAGCTTGGGACGTAGCGGGGGGTCCTCCACAGATACGCAGTATTTT
size: .; V: TRBV5-6; D: .; J: TRBJ2-7; CDR3: CASSLVSNYEQYF; DNA: TGTGCCAGCAGCTTGGTTTCCAACTACGAGCAGTACTTC
size: .; V: TRBV7-2; D: TRBD1; J: TRBJ1-1; CDR3: CASRLDRVSPEAFF; DNA: TGTGCCAGCAGATTGGACAGGGTTTCTCCTGAAGCTTTCTTT
size: once; V: TRBV5-1; D: .; J: TRBJ1-2; CDR3: CASSTDMSYGYTF; DNA: TGCGCCAGCAGCACGGACATGTCCTATGGCTACACCTTC
size: .; V: TRBV9; D: TRBD2; J: TRBJ2-6; CDR3: CASSVGPRGAGANVLTF; DNA: TGTGCCAGCAGCGTAGGCCCGCGGGGGGCCGGGGCCAACGTCCTGACTTTC
size: .; V: TRBV5-6; D: TRBD1; J: TRBJ2-5; CDR3: CASSPRDRVWTQYF; DNA: TGTGCCAGCAGCCCCCGGGACAGGGTTTGGACCCAGTACTTC
size: .; V: TRBV12-3/TRBV12-4; D: .; J: TRBJ2-5; CDR3: CASSLRRGETQYF; DNA: TGTGCCAGCAGTTTAAGGAGAGGCGAGACCCAGTACTTC
size: .; V: TRBV28; D: .; J: TRBJ1-3; CDR3: CASSLGGQSSGNTIYF; DNA: TGTGCCAGCAGTTTAGGAGGACAGTCCTCTGGAAACACCATATATTTT